The rows below give T cell receptor beta chains drawn from one sample of a study of blood T cell repertoires in COVID-19. The data were produced by immunoSEQ multiplex PCR, yet TCRdb's version contains in-frame clones alone and is incomplete. The sample has roughly 240,000 clones, about 87% seen once. Sequences were obtained from PBMCs or T cells enriched from blood (not recorded which). The receptors derive from a man aged 50-60 years who had been exposed to COVID-19. CDR3s include the opening cysteine and the closing phenylalanine or tryptophan. Clone size appears in some rows only: once, few, many, or a class for an expanded clone.

>TRBV30|NA
CAWSVQVISSGANVLTF
>TRBV19|NA
CASSLHRGHDQPQHF
>TRBV2|NA
CASRDRAGDTQYF
>TRBV11-3|once
CASSPGTGRENTEAFF
>TRBV18|NA
CASSRGGTGRAETQYF
>TRBV10-1|NA
CASSPLSGRPVNTQYF
>TRBV4-1|NA
CASSQTGTAYEQYF
>TRBV5-1|NA
CASSLIPGGAGANEKLFF
>TRBV5-4|NA
CASSPPLAGYNEQFF
>TRBV4-1|NA
CASRPLIVGLARGEQFF
>TRBV4-1|NA
CASSQSRNTGELFF
>TRBV28|NA
CASVSHLSFNGYTF
>TRBV29-1|NA
CSVAVGQGAGNTIYF
>TRBV11-2|NA
CASSLAGSVNTEAFF
>TRBV5-1|once
CASSLSSGTYNEQFF
>TRBV5-1|once
CASGRASGNTDTQYF
>TRBV7-8|few
CASSLYWKTGGGDEQYF